Included here is one T cell receptor (beta chain) sequence, with context. Its antigen target is currently unknown. No per-base quality is available; no much larger clone lies one base away. This sample was taken from a study of OX40 agonist ivuxolimab in advanced cancers. Regarding the research as a whole: Ivuxolimab, which targeted the costimulatory receptor OX40 (CD134), was an agonistic, fully human IgG2 monoclonal antibody. Intravenous ivuxolimab was administered to patients every 2 weeks at six dose levels: 0.01, 0.1, 0.3, 1.5, 3 and 10 mg/kg. Of the approximately 54 dose-escalation patients, hepatocellular carcinoma was present in approximately 20, melanoma in roughly 15, renal cell carcinoma in 9 and head and neck cancer in 9. In the dose-escalation cohort, 70% to 85% of patients were male, and the mean age was approximately 60 years, with a range of about 23 to 90. Patients were allowed to have had prior anti-PD-1, anti-PD-L1 or anti-CTLA-4 therapy, and 30% to 40% of the dose-escalation patients had previously received checkpoint inhibitors. Partial responses occurred in three dose-escalation patients, of whom one had hepatocellular carcinoma and two had cutaneous melanoma. Peripheral TCRbeta sequencing was intended to test whether TCR sequence diversity was altered and clonal T-cell expansion was caused by ivuxolimab. The paper describes the monotherapy dose-escalation part (N ≈ 50 patients) of the phase I trial of ivuxolimab. Broad study findings and their caveats: After ivuxolimab, more expanded clones were found on average in CD8+ T cells than in CD4+ T cells. In the 0.1-3.0 mg/kg groups, partial responders had among the lowest normalized peripheral clonal expansion, particularly in CD8+ T cells. The antigen specificity of the clonally expanded peripheral T cells was not determined. Low levels of normalized T-cell clonal expansion were also seen in some patients who did not respond. Clonal expansion of both CD4+ and CD8+ blood T cells was observed from baseline to week 6 at doses 0.1 to 3.0 mg/kg.

Patients with autoimmune disease history or receiving systemic immunosuppression were excluded from the trial. Peripheral blood for TCR sequencing was drawn from every dose cohort at baseline, at cycle 4 day 1 and at cycle 7 day 1. The samples were drawn from a first-in-human, open-label, multicenter phase I dose-escalation trial of ivuxolimab. The trial enrolled adults with locally advanced or metastatic head and neck squamous cell, hepatocellular, melanoma or renal cell carcinoma. Before TCR sequencing, CD4+ T cells and CD8+ T cells were sorted from peripheral blood as separate populations. V loses 4 bases at its end and J loses 8 bases; junction bases beyond the gene matches: 9. The CDR3 sequence holds 14 residues, the cysteine and phenylalanine included. The retained sequence is limited to the CDR3, 42 bases, with the frame set at the first base. Taken from the germline V gene (reference sequence), the CDR1 and CDR2 loops are LNHDA and SQIVND.

For sequencing of the TCRbeta CDR3 region, genomic DNA was extracted from the sorted cells. TCRbeta CDR3 regions were sequenced using the immunoSEQ Assay. TCRdb re-hosts the immuneACCESS table, in-frame sequences only. Its copies lack some clones; in the studies checked, an unresolved V gene accounts for under half of them, and the cause for the rest is not known. The sample table lists 60,000 or so clones, 65% to 90% of them with a count of one. Of the sample, 0.88% falls within the top ten clones. This specimen was CD4+ or CD8+ T cells sorted from blood, taken in a trial of the OX40 agonist ivuxolimab. The receptor comes from an adult with an advanced solid tumor such as melanoma, head and neck, liver or kidney cancer. The chain couples TRBV19 to TRBJ1-1; TRBD1 lines up with 8 middle nucleotides. For the CDR3, the sequence is CASSTHRGDGEAFF. The bases read TGTGCCAGTAGTACCCACAGGGGGGATGGAGAAGCTTTCTTT.